A single sample is the source of the 16 T cell receptor beta chains below, sequenced in a study of blood T cell repertoires in COVID-19. Sequenced by immunoSEQ multiplex PCR; TCRdb stores in-frame clones only, minus some. The data contain more than 140,000 clones, about 90% of them seen just once; the ten biggest clones take up approximately 1.4%. Sequencing was carried out using peripheral blood. These receptors came from a woman aged 60-75 years with acute or convalescent COVID-19.

The gene calls are TRBV18 and TRBJ2-5; 11 bases match TRBD2. The CDR3 covers 17 residues. CDR1 is KGHSH, CDR2 LQKENI, per germline. The V gene end was trimmed by 1 base and the J gene end by 5 bases; junction bases not matched to a gene: 9. CDR3 sequence (DNA): TGTGCCAGCTCACCACGAGGTCTAGCGGGGGGCCTCGAGACCCAGTACTTC. It yields the protein CASSPRGLAGGLETQYF.

This rearrangement joins TRBV9 to TRBJ2-7; 9 nucleotides match TRBD1. CDR1 and CDR2 from the germline V gene are SGDLS and YYNGEE. CDR3 length equals 15 residues. Trimming cost V 3 bases and J 0 bases; bases outside gene matches: 4. Written as DNA, the CDR3 is TGTGCCAGCAGCGCCAGACAGGGGGGCTCCTACGAGCAGTACTTC. It translates to CASSARQGGSYEQYF.

The chain uses TRBV7-2 and TRBJ2-1; the D gene is possibly TRBD1 (6 bases). Germline V gives CDR1 SGHTA, CDR2 FQGNSA. The V gene lost 5 bases and the J gene lost 2 bases, with 13 bases spanning the gap. CDR3 size: 15 residues. The CDR3 here is CASSPAGATYNEQFF. In nucleotides, the CDR3 is TGTGCCAGCAGCCCAGCAGGGGCCACCTACAATGAGCAGTTCTTC.

The chain employs TRBV19 and TRBJ1-4, with 11 positions matching TRBD1. Trimming removed 5 bases from V and 6 bases from J; junction bases left unmatched: 5. The CDR3 totals 15 residues. CDR1 and CDR2 from the germline V gene are LNHDA and SQIVND (reference sequence). The CDR3 nucleotides are TGTGCCAGTAGTCTCCCGGGACAGGGGGATGAAAAACTGTTTTTT. This translates into CASSLPGQGDEKLFF. The full variable domain, rest sourced from reference TRBV19 and TRBJ1-4, is DGGITQSPKYLFRKEGQNVTLSCEQNLNHDAMYWYRQDPGQGLRLIYYSQIVNDFQKGDIAEGYSVSREKKESFPLTVTSAQKNPTAFYLCASSLPGQGDEKLFFGSGTQLSVL.

The gene calls are TRBV19 and TRBJ1-1; 10 nucleotides agree with TRBD1. V lost 5 bases, J lost 2 bases, and 14 bases stayed unmatched. CDR1 is LNHDA, CDR2 SQIVND, per germline (reference sequence). The CDR3 loop spans 18 amino acids. CDR3 region: CASSFTGTGVGFNTEAFF. CDR3 bases: TGTGCCAGTAGTTTTACCGGGACAGGGGTCGGATTTAACACTGAAGCTTTCTTT. The full variable domain, completed using reference TRBV19 and TRBJ1-1, is DGGITQSPKYLFRKEGQNVTLSCEQNLNHDAMYWYRQDPGQGLRLIYYSQIVNDFQKGDIAEGYSVSREKKESFPLTVTSAQKNPTAFYLCASSFTGTGVGFNTEAFFGQGTRLTVV.

The V and J genes are TRBV3-1 (or the pseudogene TRBV3-2) and TRBJ2-5; 8 positions match TRBD2. This CDR3 has 15 residues. The ends lost 4 bases at V and 2 bases at J; junction bases unmatched: 6. The germline CDR1 and CDR2 sequences are LGHDT and YNNKEL (reference sequence). For the CDR3, the DNA is TGTGCCAGCAGCCCCGCAGGCGGGAGGCAAGAGACCCAGTACTTC. It specifies CASSPAGGRQETQYF.

The DNA for the CDR3 is TGTGCCACCCGGGGGGGTCTCGGTTCACCCCTCCACTTT. Protein sequence: CATRGGLGSPLHF. The chain links TRBV28 to TRBJ1-6; TRBD1 is a possible D gene (5 bases). Germline V lookup: CDR1 MDHEN, CDR2 SYDVKM. The CDR3 has 13 amino acids. V was cut by 10 bases and J by 9 bases, with 16 bases left in between. Together with reference TRBV28 and TRBJ1-6, the CDR3 gives the full variable domain: DVKVTQSSRYLVKRTGEKVFLECVQDMDHENMFWYRQDPGLGLRLIYFSYDVKMKEKGDIPEGYSVSREKKERFSLILESASTNQTSMYLCATRGGLGSPLHFGNGTRLTVT.

Turning to this clone: The same CDR3 can be traced to other DNA sequences in this sample. The rearrangement links TRBV27 to TRBJ2-7, with 7 positions matching TRBD1. V shed 4 bases and J 2 bases; nucleotides not matched to a gene: 2. Germline V lookup: CDR1 MNHEY, CDR2 SMNVEV (reference sequence). The CDR3 extends over 13 amino acids. CDR3 sequence: CASSWDSTYEQYF. The CDR3 nucleotides are TGTGCCAGCAGTTGGGACAGCACCTACGAGCAGTACTTC.

This sequence joins TRBV11-3 and TRBJ2-5; 10 nucleotides align to TRBD1. J lost 2 bases, V lost 4 bases, and 7 bases had no gene match. The CDR3 runs 16 residues. The germline CDR1 and CDR2 sequences are SGHNT and YENEEA. The CDR3 nucleotides read TGTGCCAGCAGCTACGGGACAGGGGACCCTCAAGAGACCCAGTACTTC. This sequence encodes CASSYGTGDPQETQYF.

The genes are TRBV18 and TRBJ2-2; D perhaps matches TRBD1 (6 bases). The germline V gene has CDR1 KGHSH and CDR2 LQKENI. The CDR3 totals 15 residues. Trimming removed 4 bases from V and 1 base from J, with 10 bases in between. The CDR3 coding sequence is TGTGCCAGCTCACGCACGACAGGGAACACCGGGGAGCTGTTTTTT. It codes for CASSRTTGNTGELFF. Based on the CDR3 plus reference TRBV18 and TRBJ2-2, the full variable domain is NAGVMQNPRHLVRRRGQEARLRCSPMKGHSHVYWYRQLPEEGLKFMVYLQKENIIDESGMPKERFSAEFPKEGPSILRIQQVVRGDSAAYFCASSRTTGNTGELFFGEGSRLTVL.

This chain joins TRBV28 and TRBJ1-3; D may be TRBD1 (6 bases). V gave up 2 bases and J gave up 7 bases, with 21 bases separating them. The CDR3 covers 17 residues. Looked up from germline, CDR1 is MDHEN and CDR2 is SYDVKM. Written as DNA, the CDR3 is TGTGCCAGCAGTTTAGGGTCCGGGAACCGGCAGGGGAACACCATATATTTT. Residues: CASSLGSGNRQGNTIYF. Drawing the rest from reference TRBV28 and TRBJ1-3, the complete variable domain is DVKVTQSSRYLVKRTGEKVFLECVQDMDHENMFWYRQDPGLGLRLIYFSYDVKMKEKGDIPEGYSVSREKKERFSLILESASTNQTSMYLCASSLGSGNRQGNTIYFGEGSWLTVV.

The chain is built from TRBV27 and TRBJ2-4, with 9 bases fitting TRBD1. The V gene's germline CDR1 is MNHEY and CDR2 SMNVEV (reference sequence). The CDR3 runs 13 residues. Unmatched junction bases numbered 3, after V lost 5 bases and J lost 7 bases. The CDR3 is CASSRQGVNIQYF. The CDR3 DNA reads as TGTGCCAGCAGTAGACAGGGGGTGAACATTCAGTACTTC.

J is TRBJ2-3 and V is TRBV7-2, with 12 bases that match TRBD2. Losses at the gene ends were 3 bases for V and 2 bases for J; bases not matched to a gene: 3. Germline V gene data show CDR1 as SGHTA and CDR2 as FQGNSA. CDR3 length: 16 amino acids. CDR3 coding DNA: TGTGCCAGCAGCTTCCGACTAGCGGGGGACACAGATACGCAGTATTTT. Protein sequence: CASSFRLAGDTDTQYF.

This sequence joins TRBV28 and TRBJ2-1, with D perhaps TRBD2 (6 bases). CDR1 is MDHEN and CDR2 is SYDVKM in the germline V gene. This CDR3 region has 13 residues. The germline V and J ends were trimmed by 6 bases and 4 bases, with 10 bases remaining between them. The CDR3 is CASSQGLYNEQFF. CDR3 nucleotide sequence: TGTGCCAGCAGCCAGGGACTTTACAATGAGCAGTTCTTC.

The gene calls are TRBV27 and TRBJ2-1; 15 bases align to TRBD2. There are 19 residues in the CDR3. V lost 6 bases to trimming and J lost 0 bases; unmatched junction nucleotides: 9. Germline V CDR1 and CDR2: MNHEY, SMNVEV (reference sequence). The CDR3 DNA is TGTGCCAGCAGCCTATGGGGACTAGCGGGGGGTAGCTCCTACAATGAGCAGTTCTTC. Translated: CASSLWGLAGGSSYNEQFF.

This clone was recorded only once. The chain employs TRBV7-2 and TRBJ1-1; D gene ambiguous. The V end was cut by 6 bases, the J end by 1 base, with 15 bases between. The CDR3 is 15 residues long. CDR1 is SGHTA, CDR2 FQGNSA, per germline. The CDR3 sequence is CASRIMIQANTEAFF. The CDR3 nucleotides are TGTGCCAGCAGAATTATGATTCAGGCGAACACTGAAGCTTTCTTT.